The 9 T cell receptor beta chains given below trace back to one sample, sequenced in a study of blood T cells in healthy people across ages. A sample-barcoded 5' primer and a J-beta primer mix were used in a second PCR of about 7 to 12 cycles. TCRdb called the 5' RACE reads again in MiXCR, with one record for every CDR3 protein. The table shows about 800,000 distinct CDR3 sequences, with over 45% occurring only once. Specimen: blood. The receptors originated from a man aged 25-45 years in good health.

The rearrangement links TRBV25-1 to TRBJ1-1, with 8 bases fitting TRBD1. Trimming took 4 bases from V and 5 from J; bases not matched to a gene: 3. There are 13 residues in the CDR3. In germline, CDR1 is MGHDK, CDR2 SYGVNS. CDR3 in amino acids: CASSGNRGTEAFF. The CDR3 region has the DNA TGTGCCAGCAGTGGAAACAGGGGGACTGAAGCTTTCTTT.

In its sample, this clonotype was seen a few times. The rearrangement links TRBV19 to TRBJ1-4; D unresolved. The V and J ends lost 10 bases and 5 bases respectively, with 8 bases between them. CDR3 length equals 11 residues. The germline CDR1 and CDR2 sequences are LNHDA and SQIVND (reference sequence). DNA of the CDR3: TGTGCCACTGGGGAGAATGAAAAACTGTTTTTT. This codes for CATGENEKLFF.

This clonotype was seen only a few times. J is TRBJ2-5 and V is TRBV4-2; TRBD1 agrees at 8 bases. CDR1 and CDR2 (germline): LGHNA, YNFKEQ. Losses at the gene ends were 1 base for V and 2 bases for J; bases not matched to a gene: 15. This CDR3 has 19 residues. The CDR3 DNA follows: TGTGCCAGCAGCCAAGTCTTTGAAACCGGGACAGGCCTACAAGAGACCCAGTACTTC. Translating gives CASSQVFETGTGLQETQYF.

The chain joins TRBV13 to TRBJ2-1, with D possibly TRBD1 on 6 matching bases. The CDR3 extends over 14 amino acids. V was trimmed by 5 bases and J by 2 bases, leaving 10 bases between them. The germline V gene encodes CDR1 PRHDT and CDR2 FYEKMQ (reference sequence). CDR3 amino acids: CASSGQPPYNEQFF. DNA for the CDR3: TGTGCCAGCAGCGGACAGCCGCCCTACAATGAGCAGTTCTTC.

The chain has TRBV7-2 and TRBJ2-4; D possibly uses TRBD1 or TRBD2 (6 bases each). Germline V gene sequence: CDR1 SGHTA, CDR2 FQGNSA. This CDR3 has 16 amino acids. The V gene lost 6 bases and the J gene lost 0 bases, with 15 bases spanning the gap. In DNA form, the CDR3 reads TGTGCCAGCAGTTCCAGGGGAGGACTAGCCAAAAACATTCAGTACTTC. The encoded protein is CASSSRGGLAKNIQYF.

V usage is TRBV5-1 and J usage is TRBJ2-5; the D gene is possibly TRBD2 (5 bases). CDR1 and CDR2 from the germline V gene are SGHRS and YFSETQ. V dropped 4 bases and J dropped 7 bases, with 17 bases sitting between them. CDR3 size: 14 residues. This chain's CDR3 is CASSLSQEAGTQYF. The CDR3 nucleotides read TGCGCCAGCAGCCTTTCGCAGGAGGCGGGGACCCAGTACTTC.

The V gene is TRBV2, the J gene TRBJ2-1, with 8 bases aligning to TRBD2. The germline V gene encodes CDR1 SNHLY and CDR2 FYNNEI. Trimming removed 1 base from V and 7 bases from J; junction bases left unmatched: 9. This CDR3 has 16 amino acids. The DNA for the CDR3 is TGTGCCAGCAGTGAAGACTCCGGGACTAGTAGTAATGAGCAGTTCTTC. It is translated as CASSEDSGTSSNEQFF.

A few counts support this clonotype. The chain has TRBV29-1 and TRBJ2-1; 11 bases fit TRBD2. J lost 5 bases, V lost 5 bases, and 5 bases had no gene match. Per the germline V gene, CDR1 is SQVTM and CDR2 is ANQGSEA. The CDR3 extends over 14 amino acids. CDR3 nucleotides: TGCAGCGTTTCGGGACTAGCGGTAAACAATGAGCAGTTCTTC. It encodes CSVSGLAVNNEQFF.

The rearrangement joins TRBV20-1 to TRBJ1-5; a weak D match, TRBD1 (6 bases). Germline V gene sequence: CDR1 DFQATT, CDR2 SNEGSKA (reference sequence). V lost 5 bases and J 4 bases, leaving 12 bases between the germline ends. CDR3 length: 13 amino acids. In nucleotides, the CDR3 is TGCAGTGCTGCGACAGGTTCGAATCAGCCCCAGCATTTT. Translating gives CSAATGSNQPQHF.